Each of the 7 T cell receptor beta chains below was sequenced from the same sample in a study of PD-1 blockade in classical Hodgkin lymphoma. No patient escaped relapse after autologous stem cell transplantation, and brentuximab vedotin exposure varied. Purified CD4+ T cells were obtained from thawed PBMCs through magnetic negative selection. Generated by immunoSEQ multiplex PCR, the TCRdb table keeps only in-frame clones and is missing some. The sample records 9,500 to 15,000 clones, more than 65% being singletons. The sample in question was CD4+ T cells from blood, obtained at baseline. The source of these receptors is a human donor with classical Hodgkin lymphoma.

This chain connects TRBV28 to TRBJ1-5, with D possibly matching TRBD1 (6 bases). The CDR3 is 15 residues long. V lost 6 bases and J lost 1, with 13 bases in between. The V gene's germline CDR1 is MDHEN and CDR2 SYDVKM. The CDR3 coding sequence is TGTGCCAGCAGGACTGGGGGGCTGAGCAATCAGCCCCAGCATTTT. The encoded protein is CASRTGGLSNQPQHF.

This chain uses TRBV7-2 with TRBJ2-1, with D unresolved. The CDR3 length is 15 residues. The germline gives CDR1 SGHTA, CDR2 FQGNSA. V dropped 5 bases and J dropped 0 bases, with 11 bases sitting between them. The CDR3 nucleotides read TGTGCCAGCAGCCCGCCTAGAAACTCCTACAATGAGCAGTTCTTC. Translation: CASSPPRNSYNEQFF.

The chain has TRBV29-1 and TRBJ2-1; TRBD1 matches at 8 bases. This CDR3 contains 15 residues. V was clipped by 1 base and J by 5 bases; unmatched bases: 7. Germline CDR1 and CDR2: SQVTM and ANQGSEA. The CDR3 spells CSVEGWNRGNNEQFF. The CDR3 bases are TGCAGCGTTGAAGGGTGGAACAGGGGGAACAATGAGCAGTTCTTC.

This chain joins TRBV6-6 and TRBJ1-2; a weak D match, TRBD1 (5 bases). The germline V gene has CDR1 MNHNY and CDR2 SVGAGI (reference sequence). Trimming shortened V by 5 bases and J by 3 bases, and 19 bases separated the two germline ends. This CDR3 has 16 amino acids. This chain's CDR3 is CASSGGPAAWDYGYTF. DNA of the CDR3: TGTGCCAGCAGTGGGGGTCCGGCCGCGTGGGACTATGGCTACACCTTC.

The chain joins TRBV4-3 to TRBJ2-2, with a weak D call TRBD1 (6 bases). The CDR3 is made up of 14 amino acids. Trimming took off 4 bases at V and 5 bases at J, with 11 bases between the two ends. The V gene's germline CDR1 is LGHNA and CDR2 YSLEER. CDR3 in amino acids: CASSRTGITGELFF. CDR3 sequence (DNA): TGCGCCAGCAGCCGTACAGGGATAACCGGGGAGCTGTTTTTT.

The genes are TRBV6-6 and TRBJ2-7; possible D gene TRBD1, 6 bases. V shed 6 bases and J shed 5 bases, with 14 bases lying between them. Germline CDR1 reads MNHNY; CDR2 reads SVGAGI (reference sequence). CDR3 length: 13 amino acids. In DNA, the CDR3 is TGTGCCAGCAGCGGGAAACAGGGAGACGAGCAGTACTTC. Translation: CASSGKQGDEQYF.

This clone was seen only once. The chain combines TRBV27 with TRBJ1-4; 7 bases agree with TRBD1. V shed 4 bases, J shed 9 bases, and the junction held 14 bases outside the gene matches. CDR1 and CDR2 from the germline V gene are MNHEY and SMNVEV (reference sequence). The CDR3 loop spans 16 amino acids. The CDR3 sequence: CASSSIPGSRGKKLFF. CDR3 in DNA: TGTGCCAGCAGTTCCATACCAGGGAGCAGGGGGAAAAAACTGTTTTTT.